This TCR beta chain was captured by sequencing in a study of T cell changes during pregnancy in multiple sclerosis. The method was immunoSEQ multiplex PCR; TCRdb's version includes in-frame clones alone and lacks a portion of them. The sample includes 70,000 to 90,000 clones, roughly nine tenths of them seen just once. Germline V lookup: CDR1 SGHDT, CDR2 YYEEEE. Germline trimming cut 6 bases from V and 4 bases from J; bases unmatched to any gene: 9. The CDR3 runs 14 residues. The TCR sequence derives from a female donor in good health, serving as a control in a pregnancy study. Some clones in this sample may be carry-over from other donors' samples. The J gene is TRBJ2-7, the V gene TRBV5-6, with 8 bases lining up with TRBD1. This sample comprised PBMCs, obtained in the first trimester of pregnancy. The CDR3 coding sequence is TGTGCCAGCACCTTACAGGGGGAGAATTACGAGCAGTACTTC. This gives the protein CASTLQGENYEQYF.